This T cell receptor beta chain was recorded in a study of blood T cell repertoires in COVID-19. Study background: Samples came from the United States, Italy and Spain, spanning acute and convalescent COVID-19.

V shed 0 bases and J 8 bases; nucleotides not matched to a gene: 6. This CDR3 region has 14 residues. In germline, CDR1 is LGHNA, CDR2 YSLEER. How the authors handled the data: Counts of nucleated cells, estimated from reference gene primer amplification, were obtained. Data came from immunoSEQ multiplex PCR; TCRdb stores just in-frame clones and leaves some out. V and J calls and clone size follow that table, whereas D and trimming were derived from the DNA. The data contain more than 65,000 clones, around nine tenths of them singletons. This clonotype originated in a man aged 60 to 75 with acute or convalescent COVID-19. The material sequenced was peripheral blood. The chain has TRBV4-3 and TRBJ1-2; 7 nucleotides align to TRBD1. The DNA of the CDR3 is TGCGCCAGCAGCCAAGAGTCAGAGGGGGCGGGCTACACCTTC. It encodes CASSQESEGAGYTF.